The 8 T cell receptor beta chains presented below share a single source sample, sequenced in a study of blood T cell repertoires in COVID-19. Generated by immunoSEQ multiplex PCR, the TCRdb table keeps only in-frame clones and is missing some. In the table there are about 130,000 clones, about 77% of which are singletons. The source material was peripheral blood. These receptors originate from a man aged 80 or over with acute or convalescent COVID-19.

This clone was observed a few times. The gene calls are TRBV3-1 (or the pseudogene TRBV3-2) and TRBJ2-7; 9 bases line up with TRBD1. V shed 1 base, J shed 7 bases, and the junction held 11 bases outside the gene matches. From germline, CDR1 is LGHDT and CDR2 YNNKEL (reference sequence). The CDR3 has 16 amino acids. Here the CDR3 reads CASSQGTGTGFLEQYF. CDR3 sequence (DNA): TGTGCCAGCAGCCAAGGAACCGGGACAGGGTTCTTGGAGCAGTACTTC.

This rearrangement joins TRBV18 to TRBJ1-2; no reliable D call. The V end was cut by 1 base, the J end by 8 bases, with 11 bases between. CDR3 length equals 13 residues. Germline values: CDR1 KGHSH, CDR2 LQKENI. CDR3 in amino acids: CASSPRRDEGYTF. CDR3 in DNA: TGTGCCAGCTCACCACGACGGGATGAGGGCTACACCTTC.

V usage is TRBV4-1 and J usage is TRBJ2-3; 12 bases align to TRBD2. Germline V lookup: CDR1 MGHRA, CDR2 YSYEKL. The CDR3 loop spans 16 amino acids. Germline trimming cut 2 bases from V and 5 bases from J; bases unmatched to any gene: 5. This CDR3 is CASSQLAGGQVDTQYF. The CDR3 DNA is TGCGCCAGCAGCCAACTAGCGGGGGGGCAGGTAGATACGCAGTATTTT.

J is TRBJ2-1 and V is TRBV4-2, with a weak D call TRBD2 (6 bases). Germline CDR1 LGHNA, CDR2 YNFKEQ. The CDR3 runs to 14 residues. Trimming pared 1 base from V and 8 bases from J, leaving 12 bases between. The CDR3 nucleotides are TGTGCCAGCAGCCAAGGAGCGGGCGGGGATGAGCAGTTCTTC. Translating it yields CASSQGAGGDEQFF.

The rearrangement joins TRBV5-1 to TRBJ2-7; 7 positions match TRBD1. There are 15 residues in the CDR3. Germline V CDR1 and CDR2: SGHRS, YFSETQ. V shed 4 bases and J 4 bases; nucleotides not matched to a gene: 11. CDR3 residues: CASSASGAGGYEQYF. The DNA of the CDR3 is TGCGCCAGCAGCGCCTCAGGGGCAGGGGGATACGAGCAGTACTTC.

The gene calls are TRBV18 and TRBJ2-2, with TRBD1 matching over 11 bases. Losses at the gene ends were 1 base for V and 2 bases for J; bases not matched to a gene: 0. Per the germline V gene, CDR1 is KGHSH and CDR2 is LQKENI. The CDR3 runs to 16 residues. As DNA, the CDR3 is TGTGCCAGCTCACCACGGACAGGGGGCAACACCGGGGAGCTGTTTTTT. Encoded protein: CASSPRTGGNTGELFF.

CDR3 coding DNA: TGCGCCAGCAGCCAAGATCCCTCCAGACTCATGAACACTGAAGCTTTCTTT. Protein: CASSQDPSRLMNTEAFF. V and J are TRBV4-1 and TRBJ1-1; unclear D gene. The CDR3 extends over 17 amino acids. Trimming stripped 0 bases from V and 0 bases from J, with 14 bases between. Germline V lookup: CDR1 MGHRA, CDR2 YSYEKL.

This clone came up a few times. The chain carries TRBV9 and TRBJ2-5; 7 bases agree with TRBD1. V trimming: 4 bases; J trimming: 4 bases; junction bases outside the gene matches: 10. This CDR3 spans 15 amino acids. Per the germline V gene, CDR1 is SGDLS and CDR2 is YYNGEE. CDR3 DNA: TGTGCCAGCAGCCCCCAAGGGGGCTTAGGAGAGACCCAGTACTTC. As protein: CASSPQGGLGETQYF.